This T cell receptor (beta chain) is from a study of T-cell reconstitution after alpha-beta-depleted transplantation in children. Study-level points and caveats: Several hundred expanded graft clones reportedly supplied alpha-beta T cells about two months after transplant. After one year, T-cell counts and TCRbeta diversity mostly came from new T cells. Day-60 TCRbeta diversity that was high in some patients was derived from surviving recipient T cells and thymic progenitors.

The table lists this clonotype with a few counts. The antigen remains unidentified. A TCRbeta library incorporating unique molecular identifiers was prepared. TCRdb re-called the PCR reads through MiXCR, storing one row per CDR3 protein. The sample consists of a few hundred thousand distinct CDR3 sequences, approximately 12% of them appearing once. Trimming removed 0 bases from V and 2 bases from J; junction bases left unmatched: 10. CDR1 MNHEY and CDR2 SVGEGT come from the germline V gene. The CDR3 has 17 residues. This chain links TRBV6-2 or TRBV6-3 with TRBJ2-7; TRBD2 aligns across 7 bases. This TCR was recovered from a male patient younger than 18 who had a stem cell transplant for acute myeloid leukemia, so the T cells may come from the graft donor. The sample was PBMCs, mostly from graft donor cells, taken 360 days after TCRalphabeta/CD19-depleted stem cell transplant. CDR3 sequence (DNA): TGTGCCAGCAGTTACTCGAGAGGCCTAGCGGTAACCTACGAGCAGTACTTC. Translating gives CASSYSRGLAVTYEQYF.